These T cell receptor beta chains were read from a single sample in a study of identical twins. TCRdb processed the 5' RACE reads anew with MiXCR; each CDR3 protein has one entry. The table lists roughly 350,000 distinct CDR3 sequences, 12% of them singletons. This sample was shared with a second study, whose subject was yellow fever vaccine responses in identical twins.

Sequenced: CD8+ T cells sorted from blood. The receptor set was obtained from a woman aged 18 to 35 in good health. CDR3s include the opening cysteine and the closing phenylalanine or tryptophan. The D gene is left open where the match is weak. Expanded clones are given a class, and other clones once, few, many or no size at all.

CDR3aa	CDR3nt	v_gene	abundance	d_gene	j_gene
CASSQVIGGSDSPLHF	TGTGCCAGCAGCCAAGTCATAGGAGGGTCTGATTCACCCCTCCACTTT	TRBV4-2	-	-	TRBJ1-6
CASSQDREDGGKVYNEQFF	TGCGCCAGCAGCCAAGATAGGGAGGACGGGGGGAAGGTCTACAATGAGCAGTTCTTC	TRBV4-1	-	TRBD2	TRBJ2-1
CASSQDLRSEAFF	TGCGCCAGCAGCCAAGATTTACGAAGTGAAGCTTTCTTT	TRBV4-1	many	-	TRBJ1-1
CASSYLYGSTDTQYF	TGTGCCAGCAGCTACCTTTACGGTAGCACAGATACGCAGTATTTT	TRBV11-2	-	-	TRBJ2-3
CASSQVGAADTEAFF	TGTGCCAGCAGCCAAGTCGGGGCAGCCGACACTGAAGCTTTCTTT	TRBV14	few	-	TRBJ1-1
CASRETLAGYANEQFF	TGTGCCAGCAGGGAAACCCTAGCGGGGTACGCCAATGAGCAGTTCTTC	TRBV6-1	few	TRBD2	TRBJ2-1
CASSFYVRNTDTQYF	TGCGCCAGCAGCTTCTACGTGCGGAACACAGATACGCAGTATTTT	TRBV5-1	few	-	TRBJ2-3
CASSPRGSYEQYF	TGTGCCAGCAGCCCCCGGGGTTCCTACGAGCAGTACTTC	TRBV7-9	many	-	TRBJ2-7
CASSLGGRPPLHF	TGTGCCAGCAGTTTAGGGGGGCGGCCACCCCTCCACTTT	TRBV27	-	-	TRBJ1-6
CSAQPQTGLVEPQHF	TGCAGTGCCCAACCCCAGACAGGGCTTGTTGAGCCCCAGCATTTT	TRBV20-1	-	TRBD1	TRBJ1-5
CASSLSGNTPGYNEQFF	TGTGCCAGCAGCTTATCAGGGAATACCCCGGGCTACAATGAGCAGTTCTTC	TRBV7-9	few	-	TRBJ2-1
CASSPGTGLPLHF	TGTGCCAGCAGCCCCGGGACAGGGCTACCCCTCCACTTT	TRBV7-9	-	TRBD1	TRBJ1-6
CASSLEAGGPTYNEQFF	TGTGCCAGCAGCCTAGAAGCGGGAGGGCCGACCTACAATGAGCAGTTCTTC	TRBV3-1	-	TRBD2	TRBJ2-1
CASSLVPDTLGEQYF	TGTGCCAGCAGCTTAGTTCCGGACACGCTCGGGGAGCAGTACTTC	TRBV7-9	-	-	TRBJ2-7
CASTLELAGDFYNEQFF	TGTGCCAGCACTCTGGAGCTAGCGGGAGACTTCTACAATGAGCAGTTCTTC	TRBV5-5	few	TRBD2	TRBJ2-1
CASSYLSLAGGPVDTQYF	TGTGCCAGCAGTTACCTCTCGCTAGCGGGGGGGCCGGTAGATACGCAGTATTTT	TRBV6-5	few	TRBD2	TRBJ2-3
CASSEVPKRYGYTF	TGTGCCAGCAGTGAAGTTCCGAAACGCTATGGCTACACCTTC	TRBV6-1	few	-	TRBJ1-2
CASSFGGGHTGELFF	TGTGCCAGCAGTTTTGGGGGAGGACACACCGGGGAGCTGTTTTTT	TRBV28	-	-	TRBJ2-2
CASSSSGGAQETQYF	TGTGCCAGCAGTTCCTCGGGGGGGGCACAAGAGACCCAGTACTTC	TRBV27	few	TRBD2	TRBJ2-5
CASSAPFREQYF	TGTGCCAGCAGCGCCCCCTTTCGCGAGCAGTACTTC	TRBV28	few	-	TRBJ2-7
CASLQDYYFYNEQFF	TGTGCCAGCCTTCAGGACTACTACTTCTACAATGAGCAGTTCTTC	TRBV5-8	many	-	TRBJ2-1
CASSLGLPGASSRWNEQYF	TGTGCCAGCAGCTTGGGCTTGCCCGGAGCGTCGTCTCGCTGGAACGAGCAGTACTTC	TRBV5-4	few	-	TRBJ2-7
CASSLRTGVRTEAFF	TGTGCCAGCAGCCTACGGACAGGGGTGAGGACTGAAGCTTTCTTT	TRBV7-2	many	TRBD1	TRBJ1-1